The 14 T cell receptor beta chains given below trace back to one sample, sequenced in a study of shared clonotypes between healthy human individuals. As defined, naive CD8 cells were CD45RO-negative and positively selected for CCR7, with terminally differentiated effector memory CD45RA+ cells excluded. The data were produced by immunoSEQ multiplex PCR, yet TCRdb's version contains in-frame clones alone and is incomplete. The sample records roughly 550,000 clones, around 95% being singletons. What was sequenced was naive CD8+ T cells sorted from blood. The receptors come from a woman in her 30s in good health.

Turning to this clone: Other DNA sequences of this sample code for an identical CDR3. The chain combines TRBV5-6 with TRBJ2-3; no definite D call. CDR1 and CDR2 (germline): SGHDT, YYEEEE. The V gene lost 4 bases and the J gene lost 2 bases, with 5 bases spanning the gap. The CDR3 runs 12 residues. CDR3 coding DNA: TGTGCCAGCAGCCTCTCCACAGATACGCAGTATTTT. Amino acid sequence: CASSLSTDTQYF.

V usage is TRBV6-4 and J usage is TRBJ1-2, with no clear D. The germline V and J ends were trimmed by 3 bases and 4 bases, with 15 bases remaining between them. The V gene's germline CDR1 is MRHNA and CDR2 SNTAGT. This CDR3 comprises 15 residues. The CDR3 is CASSETAGGIYGYTF. CDR3 DNA sequence: TGTGCCAGCAGTGAGACGGCCGGCGGGATCTATGGCTACACCTTC.

The chain carries TRBV2 and TRBJ1-5; TRBD1 is a possible D gene (5 bases). V was clipped by 7 bases and J by 3 bases, with 19 bases between them. The CDR3 has 16 amino acids. Germline CDR1 and CDR2: SNHLY and FYNNEI. As DNA, the CDR3 is TGTGCCAGCAAGAGCGAACCGGGACGGAACAATCAGCCCCAGCATTTT. Protein product: CASKSEPGRNNQPQHF. The variable domain in full, completed from reference TRBV2 and TRBJ1-5, reads EPEVTQTPSHQVTQMGQEVILRCVPISNHLYFYWYRQILGQKVEFLVSFYNNEISEKSEIFDDQFSVERPDGSNFTLKIRSTKLEDSAMYFCASKSEPGRNNQPQHFGDGTRLSIL.

The CDR3 loop reads CASYGEGYEQYF. The CDR3 bases are TGTGCCAGCTATGGGGAAGGCTACGAGCAGTACTTC. The chain carries TRBV28 and TRBJ2-7; no clear D. The CDR3 extends over 12 amino acids. Looked up from germline, CDR1 is MDHEN and CDR2 is SYDVKM. With 8 bases removed from V and 3 bases from J, the gap between germline ends came to 11 bases.

The chain has TRBV13 and TRBJ1-2, with no clear D. This CDR3 contains 14 residues. Germline CDR1 reads PRHDT; CDR2 reads FYEKMQ (reference sequence). V was shortened by 5 bases and J by 5 bases, with 15 bases between the two germline ends. The CDR3, as DNA: TGTGCCAGCAGCCCCGGGCGGGATGGGTATGGCTACACCTTC. Translation: CASSPGRDGYGYTF.

The V gene is TRBV29-1, the J gene TRBJ2-1; 7 nucleotides line up with TRBD1. After removal of 8 bases from V and 0 bases from J, the junction contained 4 bases not matched to a gene. This CDR3 region has 13 residues. CDR1 SQVTM and CDR2 ANQGSEA come from the germline V gene. DNA of the CDR3: TGCAGCTCCGGGACAGACTCCTACAATGAGCAGTTCTTC. Translating it yields CSSGTDSYNEQFF.

The V and J genes are TRBV19 and TRBJ1-3, with D uncertain. This CDR3 is 15 amino acids long. V was cut by 0 bases and J by 6 bases, with 12 bases left in between. Per the germline V gene, CDR1 is LNHDA and CDR2 is SQIVND (reference sequence). The CDR3 DNA sequence: TGTGCCAGTAGTATAGATCTATCGGGAGTAAACACCATATATTTT. Residues: CASSIDLSGVNTIYF.

This chain links TRBV7-6 with TRBJ2-7; TRBD2 might be the D (5 bases). CDR3 length equals 13 residues. The V and J ends lost 5 bases and 4 bases respectively, with 12 bases between them. Looked up from germline, CDR1 is SGHVS and CDR2 is FNYEAQ. This chain's CDR3 is CASSRSGLYEQYF. For the CDR3, the DNA is TGTGCCAGCAGCCGAAGCGGACTTTACGAGCAGTACTTC.

V and J are TRBV6-6 and TRBJ1-5; TRBD1 is a possible D gene (6 bases). CDR3 length: 13 amino acids. V was pared by 8 bases and J by 6 bases, with 14 bases between. In germline, CDR1 is MNHNY, CDR2 SVGAGI (reference sequence). The CDR3 protein is CASGYIGGQPQHF. The CDR3 nucleotides are TGTGCCAGCGGCTACATAGGGGGTCAGCCCCAGCATTTT.

V gene TRBV7-8 combines with J gene TRBJ1-4; TRBD1 matches 7 bases. The trim removed 5 bases at V and 3 bases at J, leaving 6 bases unmatched. CDR1 and CDR2 (germline): SGHVS, FQNEAQ. This CDR3 has 15 residues. The CDR3 loop reads CASSLGTDPNEKLFF. The CDR3 DNA reads as TGTGCCAGCAGCCTAGGGACAGACCCTAATGAAAAACTGTTTTTT.

The chain joins TRBV2 to TRBJ2-5; D is undetermined. The length of the CDR3 is 15 residues. CDR1 and CDR2 (germline): SNHLY, FYNNEI. V was clipped by 3 bases and J by 7 bases, with 18 bases between them. In nucleotides, the CDR3 is TGTGCCAGCAGTGACCCCCGGGCCCCCGCAGGGACCCAGTACTTC. It codes for CASSDPRAPAGTQYF. Using reference TRBV2 and TRBJ2-5 for the parts outside the CDR3, the full variable domain is EPEVTQTPSHQVTQMGQEVILRCVPISNHLYFYWYRQILGQKVEFLVSFYNNEISEKSEIFDDQFSVERPDGSNFTLKIRSTKLEDSAMYFCASSDPRAPAGTQYFGPGTRLLVL.

The chain links TRBV9 to TRBJ2-2; either TRBD1 or TRBD2 may supply D (5 bases each). The V gene lost 0 bases and the J gene lost 6 bases, with 12 bases spanning the gap. The CDR3 length is 15 residues. Germline V gives CDR1 SGDLS, CDR2 YYNGEE. CDR3 coding DNA: TGTGCCAGCAGCGTAGATGGGACCCGCTCCGGGGAGCTGTTTTTT. It translates to CASSVDGTRSGELFF.

The chain has TRBV28 and TRBJ1-1; D is perhaps TRBD1 (6 bases). Germline values: CDR1 MDHEN, CDR2 SYDVKM. Between the trimmed V and J ends, which lost 6 bases and 0 bases, there was a span of 17 bases. CDR3 size: 16 residues. The CDR3 protein is CASRPSRQEMNTEAFF. Here the CDR3 DNA reads TGTGCCAGCAGACCTTCCCGACAGGAGATGAACACTGAAGCTTTCTTT.

CDR3 protein: CAWSEWTGLNTEAFF. The CDR3 DNA reads as TGTGCCTGGAGTGAATGGACAGGCCTAAACACTGAAGCTTTCTTT. The chain combines TRBV30 with TRBJ1-1; 7 nucleotides agree with TRBD1. V lost 1 base and J lost 2; bases outside the gene matches: 7. The CDR3 sequence is 15 residues long. Germline CDR1 reads GTSNPN; CDR2 reads SVGIG (reference sequence).